These 19 T cell receptor beta chains share one sample of origin, sequenced in a study of blood T cell repertoires in COVID-19. Using immunoSEQ multiplex PCR, the repertoire was profiled, and TCRdb retains in-frame clones only, with some absent. The profile covers hundreds of thousands of clones, with roughly nine tenths appearing a single time and about 6% taken by the ten largest. Sequencing was carried out using peripheral blood. The receptor source for this set is a man aged 60 to 69 who had recovered from COVID-19.

The J gene is TRBJ2-1, the V gene TRBV15; D may be TRBD2 (7 bases). Germline V lookup: CDR1 LNHNV, CDR2 YYDKDF (reference sequence). This CDR3 is 18 amino acids long. V lost 5 bases to trimming and J lost 0 bases, with 20 bases between them. CDR3 nucleotides: TGTGCCACCAGCTCACCTCCTGGCGGGGGCTCCTCCTACAATGAGCAGTTCTTC. Amino acid sequence: CATSSPPGGGSSYNEQFF.

The rearrangement joins TRBV5-1 to TRBJ2-7; D possibly corresponds to TRBD1 (5 bases). This CDR3 is 14 amino acids long. V was cut by 0 bases and J by 2 bases, with 9 bases left in between. From germline, CDR1 is SGHRS and CDR2 YFSETQ. The CDR3 is CASSLEVGPYEQYF. The CDR3 DNA follows: TGCGCCAGCAGCTTGGAAGTGGGGCCCTACGAGCAGTACTTC.

The chain employs TRBV7-3 and TRBJ2-5; 8 positions agree with TRBD2. The germline V gene has CDR1 SGHTA and CDR2 FQGTGA. V was clipped by 0 bases and J by 1 base; unmatched bases: 1. The CDR3 has 15 residues. CDR3 residues: CASSLTSGVQETQYF. DNA for the CDR3: TGTGCCAGCAGCTTAACTAGCGGGGTCCAAGAGACCCAGTACTTC. The whole variable domain, remainder taken from reference TRBV7-3 and TRBJ2-5, is GAGVSQTPSNKVTEKGKYVELRCDPISGHTALYWYRQSLGQGPEFLIYFQGTGAADDSGLPNDRFFAVRPEGSVSTLKIQRTERGDSAVYLCASSLTSGVQETQYFGPGTRLLVL.

The rearrangement uses TRBV5-5 and TRBJ1-2; 10 bases match TRBD1. Trimming cost V 7 bases and J 8 bases; bases outside gene matches: 17. The CDR3 runs to 16 residues. CDR1 is SGHKS, CDR2 YYEKEE, per germline (reference sequence). The DNA for the CDR3 is TGTGCCAGCCTCAGGGATCCGGGACAGGGGACGACGGGCTACACCTTC. This gives the protein CASLRDPGQGTTGYTF. The full variable domain, rest sourced from reference TRBV5-5 and TRBJ1-2, is DAGVTQSPTHLIKTRGQQVTLRCSPISGHKSVSWYQQVLGQGPQFIFQYYEKEERGRGNFPDRFSARQFPNYSSELNVNALLLGDSALYLCASLRDPGQGTTGYTFGSGTRLTVV.

On this clone itself: One end of the junction is discordant with germline, which a read error may explain. The rearrangement links TRBV6-5 to TRBJ1-5; tentatively, D is TRBD1 (5 bases). The CDR3 totals 14 residues. The germline V gene encodes CDR1 MNHEY and CDR2 SVGAGI. The CDR3 nucleotides are TGTGCCAGCAGTGACTCGGGGGGTAGGCAGCCCCAGCATTTT. Its protein product is CASSDSGGRQPQHF.

This clone was detected only a few times. The chain carries TRBV7-9 and TRBJ2-7; possibly TRBD1 for D (6 bases). Germline CDR1 is SEHNR and CDR2 is FQNEAQ (reference sequence). Trimming cost V 5 bases and J 6 bases, with 14 bases left between them. This CDR3 has 13 residues. The CDR3 DNA sequence: TGTGCCAGCAGCAGGGGGATAGTAGCCGAGCAGTACTTC. It is translated as CASSRGIVAEQYF.

The V and J genes are TRBV5-4 and TRBJ1-1, with D possibly TRBD1 on 6 matching bases. This CDR3 comprises 16 residues. Germline V gene data show CDR1 as SGHNT and CDR2 as YYREEE (reference sequence). Trimming removed 0 bases from V and 0 bases from J, with 12 bases in between. The CDR3 reads CASSLAADRVNTEAFF. The CDR3 DNA reads TGTGCCAGCAGCTTGGCCGCGGACAGAGTGAACACTGAAGCTTTCTTT. Together with reference TRBV5-4 and TRBJ1-1, the CDR3 gives the full variable domain: ETGVTQSPTHLIKTRGQQVTLRCSSQSGHNTVSWYQQALGQGPQFIFQYYREEENGRGNFPPRFSGLQFPNYSSELNVNALELDDSALYLCASSLAADRVNTEAFFGQGTRLTVV.

The V call is TRBV4-1, the J call TRBJ2-2, with TRBD2 matching over 10 bases. This CDR3 has 19 residues. The germline V gene encodes CDR1 MGHRA and CDR2 YSYEKL. V shed 6 bases, J shed 3 bases, and the junction held 16 bases outside the gene matches. DNA of the CDR3: TGCGCCAGCAGTCGACCAAGCCTAGCGGGAGCGGGGGACACCGGGGAGCTGTTTTTT. As protein: CASSRPSLAGAGDTGELFF.

The rearrangement uses TRBV27 and TRBJ1-6, with D tentatively TRBD1 (6 bases). Per the germline V gene, CDR1 is MNHEY and CDR2 is SMNVEV (reference sequence). Trimming pared 5 bases from V and 0 bases from J, leaving 14 bases between. The CDR3 has 17 residues. CDR3 sequence (DNA): TGTGCCAGCAGTCCAGGGGCAGCGAGCTCCTATAATTCACCCCTCCACTTT. This encodes CASSPGAASSYNSPLHF.

This clone was observed a handful of times. V usage is TRBV10-3 and J usage is TRBJ1-2; D is unclear. CDR1 and CDR2 from the germline V gene are ENHRY and SYGVKD. V lost 5 bases to trimming and J lost 2 bases, with 9 bases between them. This CDR3 contains 13 residues. The CDR3 spells CAISYDGNYGYTF. The CDR3 region has the DNA TGTGCCATCAGTTACGACGGGAACTATGGCTACACCTTC.

The CDR3 protein is CASSELFQGGNQPQHF. CDR3 nucleotides: TGTGCCAGCAGTGAATTGTTTCAGGGTGGCAATCAGCCCCAGCATTTT. The chain employs TRBV25-1 and TRBJ1-5; the D gene is possibly TRBD1 (5 bases). The V and J ends lost 1 base and 2 bases respectively, with 12 bases between them. Germline lookup yields CDR1 MGHDK and CDR2 SYGVNS. This CDR3 contains 16 residues.

V gene TRBV19 combines with J gene TRBJ1-2; 8 positions agree with TRBD1. The germline V gene has CDR1 LNHDA and CDR2 SQIVND (reference sequence). With V trimmed by 6 bases and J by 0 bases, 3 bases remained unmatched. The CDR3 runs to 14 residues. CDR3 region: CASSVGQANYGYTF. CDR3 DNA: TGTGCCAGTAGCGTGGGACAGGCTAACTATGGCTACACCTTC.

The chain links TRBV7-3 to TRBJ2-5; 9 nucleotides line up with TRBD1. CDR3 length: 15 amino acids. The junction had 6 bases not matched to a gene; V was cut back by 5 bases and J by 2 bases. Germline CDR1 reads SGHTA; CDR2 reads FQGTGA. The CDR3 spells CASSRTGGGQETQYF. Written as DNA, the CDR3 is TGTGCCAGCAGCCGTACAGGGGGCGGGCAAGAGACCCAGTACTTC. Combining the CDR3 with reference TRBV7-3 and TRBJ2-5 gives the whole variable domain GAGVSQTPSNKVTEKGKYVELRCDPISGHTALYWYRQSLGQGPEFLIYFQGTGAADDSGLPNDRFFAVRPEGSVSTLKIQRTERGDSAVYLCASSRTGGGQETQYFGPGTRLLVL.

The chain is built from TRBV7-3 and TRBJ2-5; D is perhaps TRBD2 (6 bases). The V and J ends lost 6 bases and 4 bases respectively, with 18 bases between them. This CDR3 comprises 15 residues. CDR1 and CDR2 from the germline V gene are SGHTA and FQGTGA. The CDR3 loop is CASSSSGLRPETQYF. The DNA of the CDR3 is TGTGCCAGCAGTTCCTCCGGACTACGGCCAGAGACCCAGTACTTC.

In its sample, this clone was seen a few times. The chain links TRBV6-1 to TRBJ2-7; 12 positions agree with TRBD2. The J segment lost 3 bases and the V segment lost 3 bases, leaving 3 bases of the junction unmatched. This CDR3 contains 15 residues. Looked up from germline, CDR1 is MNHNS and CDR2 is SASEGT. CDR3 region: CASSERLAGVYEQYF. For the CDR3, the DNA is TGTGCCAGCAGTGAGAGACTAGCGGGAGTCTACGAGCAGTACTTC.

This clone was seen a handful of times. The chain carries TRBV5-5 and TRBJ2-2; D is undetermined. The CDR3 is 14 residues long. Germline CDR1 SGHKS, CDR2 YYEKEE (reference sequence). V lost 5 bases and J 1 base, leaving 9 bases between the germline ends. CDR3 loop: CASRTTVNTGELFF. CDR3 bases: TGTGCCAGCAGGACCACAGTGAACACCGGGGAGCTGTTTTTT.

V is TRBV18 and J is TRBJ1-6; D is possibly TRBD1 (6 bases). Germline loops: CDR1 KGHSH, CDR2 LQKENI. The CDR3 length is 15 residues. Deletions cut 3 bases from V and 5 bases from J, with 11 bases between. In nucleotides, the CDR3 is TGTGCCAGCTCACCTGGGACAAAAAATAATTCACCCCTCCACTTT. Amino acids: CASSPGTKNNSPLHF.

The rearrangement uses TRBV7-9 and TRBJ2-2; 8 nucleotides match TRBD1. This CDR3 has 15 amino acids. With 3 bases clipped from V and 2 bases from J, the junction kept 2 bases outside the gene matches. Germline values: CDR1 SEHNR, CDR2 FQNEAQ (reference sequence). The CDR3 is CASSFGQGNTGELFF. The CDR3, as DNA: TGTGCCAGCAGCTTCGGACAGGGAAACACCGGGGAGCTGTTTTTT.

The J gene is TRBJ2-6, the V gene TRBV5-5; tentative D call: TRBD1 (6 bases). The CDR3 consists of 17 residues. Trimming pared 1 base from V and 4 bases from J, leaving 15 bases between. Germline V gene lookup returns CDR1 SGHKS and CDR2 YYEKEE (reference sequence). The CDR3 bases are TGTGCCAGCAGCTTGCCCGGAACAGGGATCGGGGCCAACGTCCTGACTTTC. Protein product: CASSLPGTGIGANVLTF. The complete variable domain, with remaining parts taken from reference TRBV5-5 and TRBJ2-6, reads DAGVTQSPTHLIKTRGQQVTLRCSPISGHKSVSWYQQVLGQGPQFIFQYYEKEERGRGNFPDRFSARQFPNYSSELNVNALLLGDSALYLCASSLPGTGIGANVLTFGAGSRLTVL.